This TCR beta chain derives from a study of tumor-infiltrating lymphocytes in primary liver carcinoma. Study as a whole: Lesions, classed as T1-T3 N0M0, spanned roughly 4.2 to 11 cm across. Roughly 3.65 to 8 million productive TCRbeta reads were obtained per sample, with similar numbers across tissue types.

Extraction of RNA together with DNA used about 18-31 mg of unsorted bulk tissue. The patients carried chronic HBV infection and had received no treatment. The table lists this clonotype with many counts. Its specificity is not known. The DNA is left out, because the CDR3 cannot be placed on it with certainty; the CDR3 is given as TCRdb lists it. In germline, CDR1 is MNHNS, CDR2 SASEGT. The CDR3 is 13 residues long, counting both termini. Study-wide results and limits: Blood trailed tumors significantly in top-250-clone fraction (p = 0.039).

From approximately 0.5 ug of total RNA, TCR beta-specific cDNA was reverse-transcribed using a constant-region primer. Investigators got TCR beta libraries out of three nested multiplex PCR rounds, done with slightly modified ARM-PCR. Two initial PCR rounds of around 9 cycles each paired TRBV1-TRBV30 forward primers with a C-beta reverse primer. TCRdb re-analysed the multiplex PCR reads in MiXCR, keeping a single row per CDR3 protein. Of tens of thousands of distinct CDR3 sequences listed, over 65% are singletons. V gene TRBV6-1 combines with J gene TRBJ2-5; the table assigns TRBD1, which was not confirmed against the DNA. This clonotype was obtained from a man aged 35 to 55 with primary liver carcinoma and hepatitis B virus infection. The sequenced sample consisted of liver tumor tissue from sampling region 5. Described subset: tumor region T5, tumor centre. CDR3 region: CASSTSTGETQYF.